Below are 17 T cell receptor beta chains sequenced from a single sample in a study of blood T cells in healthy people across ages. Primed by a sample-barcoded 5' primer and a J-beta primer mix, a second PCR proceeded for about 6 to 11 cycles. TCRdb used MiXCR to reprocess the 5' RACE reads, holding one entry per CDR3 protein. This table has about 830,000 distinct CDR3 sequences, over 45% appearing once. The sequencing sample was made of blood. The receptors come from a man aged 25-45 years in good health.

The chain carries TRBV27 and TRBJ2-7; possibly TRBD1 for D (5 bases). With 3 bases removed from V and 3 bases from J, the gap between germline ends came to 15 bases. The CDR3 covers 15 residues. Germline V gene data show CDR1 as MNHEY and CDR2 as SMNVEV (reference sequence). CDR3 protein: CASSLSGQGIYEQYF. The CDR3, as DNA: TGTGCCAGCAGTTTGTCAGGACAAGGAATCTACGAGCAGTACTTC.

V gene TRBV13 combines with J gene TRBJ2-5; 12 positions match TRBD2. The CDR3 is made up of 18 amino acids. The trim removed 4 bases at V and 5 bases at J, leaving 14 bases unmatched. CDR1 and CDR2 (germline): PRHDT, FYEKMQ (reference sequence). The CDR3 is CASSSATTSGSMRETQYF. For the CDR3, the DNA is TGTGCCAGCAGCTCCGCGACGACTAGCGGGAGTATGAGGGAGACCCAGTACTTC.

The V call is TRBV29-1, the J call TRBJ1-2, with 8 bases aligning to TRBD1. CDR1 and CDR2 from the germline V gene are SQVTM and ANQGSEA. This CDR3 is 14 amino acids long. V gave up 1 base and J gave up 5 bases; unmatched junction bases: 6. The CDR3 DNA reads as TGCAGCGTTGAAGTAGGACAGGGAATTTATGGCTACACCTTC. Encoded protein: CSVEVGQGIYGYTF.

The genes are TRBV20-1 and TRBJ2-1, with D possibly TRBD2 on 5 matching bases. Germline V gene lookup returns CDR1 DFQATT and CDR2 SNEGSKA (reference sequence). The CDR3 sequence is 12 residues long. Trimming removed 3 bases at V and 6 bases at J, with 9 bases between. DNA of the CDR3: TGCAGTGCTAGTCAGGAGGTCAATGAGCAGTTCTTC. Its translation: CSASQEVNEQFF.

V and J are TRBV6-2 or TRBV6-3 and TRBJ2-5; 9 nucleotides align to TRBD2. CDR3 length equals 15 residues. V gave up 4 bases and J gave up 1 base; unmatched junction bases: 4. Germline lookup yields CDR1 MNHEY and CDR2 SVGEGT. The CDR3 DNA reads as TGTGCCAGCAGTTTTGCGGGAGGGACCCAAGAGACCCAGTACTTC. It yields the protein CASSFAGGTQETQYF.

The genes are TRBV6-6 and TRBJ1-1; D is undetermined. This CDR3 has 11 amino acids. V lost 2 bases and J lost 10, with 8 bases in between. Germline V lookup: CDR1 MNHNY, CDR2 SVGAGI (reference sequence). The chain's CDR3 is CASSYRGVAFF. In DNA form, the CDR3 reads TGTGCCAGCAGTTACAGAGGCGTAGCTTTCTTT.

This chain joins TRBV28 and TRBJ2-5; D is unresolved. V was pared by 6 bases and J by 4 bases, with 18 bases between. From germline, CDR1 is MDHEN and CDR2 SYDVKM. The CDR3 loop spans 15 amino acids. The CDR3 reads CASRAQKFYIETQYF. The CDR3 DNA sequence: TGTGCCAGCAGAGCACAGAAATTTTATATAGAGACCCAGTACTTC.

The chain combines TRBV20-1 with TRBJ2-1; TRBD2 aligns across 8 bases. Germline V gene data show CDR1 as DFQATT and CDR2 as SNEGSKA (reference sequence). Trimming cost V 6 bases and J 9 bases; bases outside gene matches: 13. The CDR3 has 14 residues. The CDR3 nucleotides are TGCAGTGCGGAACTTAGCGGGGCACAGGGTGAGCAGTTCTTC. Protein: CSAELSGAQGEQFF.

This chain joins TRBV7-9 and TRBJ2-7; perhaps TRBD2 as D (6 bases). Between the trimmed V and J ends, which lost 1 base and 3 bases, there was a span of 13 bases. CDR3 length: 15 residues. In germline, CDR1 is SEHNR, CDR2 FQNEAQ (reference sequence). The CDR3 DNA follows: TGTGCCAGCAGCTTAGGTGTCGGAGGGTTCTACGAGCAGTACTTC. Protein product: CASSLGVGGFYEQYF.

This chain uses TRBV6-5 with TRBJ2-1; D is unresolved. The CDR3 length is 14 residues. Trimming left V 7 bases short and J 4 bases short, with 14 bases between. Germline-derived CDR1 and CDR2 are MNHEY and SVGAGI. CDR3 amino acids: CASKLTGPYNEQFF. DNA for the CDR3: TGTGCCAGCAAGCTAACGGGCCCATACAATGAGCAGTTCTTC.

V gene TRBV10-3 combines with J gene TRBJ1-4, with D possibly TRBD1 on 5 matching bases. Trimming took off 4 bases at V and 8 bases at J, with 8 bases between the two ends. The CDR3 is made up of 12 amino acids. Germline-derived CDR1 and CDR2 are ENHRY and SYGVKD. The CDR3 nucleotides read TGTGCCATCAGTGTTAACAGGGAAAAACTGTTTTTT. It yields the protein CAISVNREKLFF.

This sequence joins TRBV6-6 and TRBJ1-2; D unclear. The V end was cut by 5 bases, the J end by 5 bases, with 18 bases between. The CDR3 is 15 amino acids. CDR1 and CDR2 from the germline V gene are MNHNY and SVGAGI (reference sequence). The CDR3 is CASSPIDGKQYGYTF. DNA for the CDR3: TGTGCCAGCAGTCCAATAGACGGGAAACAGTATGGCTACACCTTC.

The rearrangement uses TRBV20-1 and TRBJ1-6, with D uncertain. V lost 1 base, J lost 7 bases, and 11 bases lay in between. The germline V gene encodes CDR1 DFQATT and CDR2 SNEGSKA (reference sequence). The CDR3 loop spans 14 amino acids. The CDR3 is CSARVVDLNSPLHF. The DNA for the CDR3 is TGCAGTGCTAGAGTTGTGGACCTCAATTCACCCCTCCACTTT.

V and J are TRBV20-1 and TRBJ2-1, with unresolved D. V dropped 5 bases and J dropped 7 bases, with 9 bases sitting between them. Per germline, CDR1 DFQATT and CDR2 SNEGSKA (reference sequence). The CDR3 sequence is 11 residues long. The CDR3 DNA reads TGCAGTGCTCCCCAAGAGAATGAGCAGTTCTTC. Amino acids: CSAPQENEQFF.

As to this clonotype: The junction departs from the called germline gene at one end, perhaps through a read error. The rearrangement links TRBV28 to TRBJ1-2; D is undetermined. CDR3 length: 14 residues. Germline loops: CDR1 MDHEN, CDR2 SYDVKM. CDR3 nucleotides: TGTGTCAGCACCTCGTACCGGGCGAACTATGGCTACACCTTC. This sequence encodes CVSTSYRANYGYTF.

The chain uses TRBV20-1 and TRBJ1-6; 9 bases match TRBD1. The CDR3 runs 16 residues. CDR1 DFQATT and CDR2 SNEGSKA come from the germline V gene (reference sequence). V lost 0 bases, J lost 6 bases, and 6 bases stayed unmatched. CDR3 coding DNA: TGCAGTGCTAGAGATCCCGGGACAGGGATTAATTCACCCCTCCACTTT. It codes for CSARDPGTGINSPLHF.

V gene TRBV29-1 combines with J gene TRBJ1-5; tentative D call: TRBD1 (6 bases). V was trimmed by 4 bases and J by 6 bases, leaving 13 bases between them. Germline assignment: CDR1 SQVTM and CDR2 ANQGSEA. This CDR3 is 13 amino acids long. In DNA, the CDR3 is TGCAGCGTTGTGGGGGCAGAAGGTCAGCCCCAGCATTTT. Translated, it gives CSVVGAEGQPQHF. Full variable domain (outside the CDR3, taken from reference TRBV29-1 and TRBJ1-5): SAVISQKPSRDICQRGTSLTIQCQVDSQVTMMFWYRQQPGQSLTLIATANQGSEATYESGFVIDKFPISRPNLTFSTLTVSNMSPEDSSIYLCSVVGAEGQPQHFGDGTRLSIL.